This TCR beta chain was profiled in a study of T cells in women clearing cervical HPV infection. TCRdb's copy holds only in-frame clones and misses some; the assay was immunoSEQ multiplex PCR. This listing includes tens of thousands of clones. Comment on this clone: The CDR3 goes on 3 residues after the read ends, and that part is filled in from the germline J gene.

In germline, CDR1 is SGHRS, CDR2 YFSETQ. The junction had 6 bases not matched to a gene; V was cut back by 4 bases and J by 2 bases. The CDR3 has 15 residues. The J gene is TRBJ2-7, the V gene TRBV5-1, with 10 nucleotides matching TRBD1. Specimen: blood buffy coat. The TCR originated in a woman aged 18 to 75 with a cervical HPV16 infection that either progressed to CIN3+ or cleared (not recorded which). The DNA read from the CDR3 is TGCGCCAGCAGCCCTCGGACAGGGGGGGCCTACGAG. Encoded protein: CASSPRTGGAYE. The full CDR3 is CASSPRTGGAYEQYF.